The 24 T cell receptor beta chains given below trace back to one sample, sequenced in a study of blood T cell repertoires in COVID-19. Data came from immunoSEQ multiplex PCR; TCRdb stores just in-frame clones and leaves some out. The sample has about 180,000 clones; around 82% are singletons. Sequencing was done on a sample of peripheral blood. These receptors all stem from a woman at least 80 years old with active or convalescent COVID-19.

The chain has TRBV5-1 and TRBJ2-5; 12 bases are shared with TRBD2. Germline V gives CDR1 SGHRS, CDR2 YFSETQ. J gave up 3 bases and V 1 base, and 7 bases lay outside the gene matches. This CDR3 has 17 amino acids. CDR3 in amino acids: CASSLQGTSGFKETQYF. The DNA for the CDR3 is TGCGCCAGCAGCTTGCAAGGGACTAGCGGGTTTAAAGAGACCCAGTACTTC.

V is TRBV5-1 and J is TRBJ2-1, with D unclear. Germline loops: CDR1 SGHRS, CDR2 YFSETQ. This CDR3 is built from 13 residues. The V gene lost 1 base and the J gene lost 5 bases, with 7 bases spanning the gap. This CDR3 reads CASSLLQNNEQFF. For the CDR3, the DNA is TGCGCCAGCAGCTTGTTACAGAACAATGAGCAGTTCTTC.

The chain recombines TRBV5-1 with TRBJ2-7; possible D gene TRBD1, 6 bases. V shed 3 bases and J shed 4 bases, with 8 bases lying between them. Germline CDR1 and CDR2: SGHRS and YFSETQ. The CDR3 spans 12 residues. The CDR3 here is CASSSQGYEQYF. In DNA, the CDR3 is TGCGCCAGCAGCTCCCAGGGGTACGAGCAGTACTTC. Using reference TRBV5-1 and TRBJ2-7 for the parts outside the CDR3, the full variable domain is KAGVTQTPRYLIKTRGQQVTLSCSPISGHRSVSWYQQTPGQGLQFLFEYFSETQRNKGNFPGRFSGRQFSNSRSEMNVSTLELGDSALYLCASSSQGYEQYFGPGTRLTVT.

This clone appeared a few times. The chain combines TRBV9 with TRBJ2-1, with 7 nucleotides matching TRBD2. The CDR3 sequence is 15 residues long. With V trimmed by 0 bases and J by 3 bases, 3 bases remained unmatched. CDR1 is SGDLS and CDR2 is YYNGEE in the germline V gene. The CDR3 nucleotides are TGTGCCAGCAGCGTAGGGCGGGAGTTCTACAATGAGCAGTTCTTC. It codes for CASSVGREFYNEQFF.

The gene calls are TRBV7-9 and TRBJ2-2, with 9 bases matching TRBD2. CDR3 length: 14 residues. V was clipped by 5 bases and J by 6 bases; unmatched bases: 4. The germline CDR1 and CDR2 sequences are SEHNR and FQNEAQ (reference sequence). The CDR3 coding sequence is TGTGCCAGCAGCCCTGCGGGAGGGGCCGGGGAGCTGTTTTTT. Translated, it gives CASSPAGGAGELFF.

V gene TRBV7-9 combines with J gene TRBJ1-1, with 8 bases aligning to TRBD1. The V gene's germline CDR1 is SEHNR and CDR2 FQNEAQ (reference sequence). This CDR3 has 13 residues. CDR3 sequence (DNA): TGTGCACTAAGGGGCAGGGGGCACACTGAAGCTTTCTTT. Amino acids: CALRGRGHTEAFF.

This clone was seen a few times. The gene calls are TRBV25-1 and TRBJ2-1, with 10 bases aligning to TRBD1. This CDR3 is 13 amino acids long. Losses at the gene ends were 2 bases for V and 15 bases for J; bases not matched to a gene: 7. Germline V lookup: CDR1 MGHDK, CDR2 SYGVNS. The CDR3 region is CASSERNGDRGFF. The CDR3 DNA reads TGTGCCAGCAGTGAACGAAATGGGGACAGGGGGTTCTTC.

This rearrangement joins TRBV2 to TRBJ1-5; 10 positions agree with TRBD1. Germline CDR1 SNHLY, CDR2 FYNNEI. There are 14 residues in the CDR3. The junction had 5 bases not matched to a gene; V was cut back by 6 bases and J by 6 bases. CDR3 sequence: CASRGTGVSQPQHF. In DNA, the CDR3 is TGTGCCAGCAGGGGGACAGGGGTTAGTCAGCCCCAGCATTTT.

V gene TRBV4-1 combines with J gene TRBJ2-1; 8 bases are shared with TRBD2. CDR3 size: 16 residues. Trimming cost V 0 bases and J 2 bases; bases outside gene matches: 3. The germline V gene has CDR1 MGHRA and CDR2 YSYEKL. The CDR3 DNA reads as TGCGCCAGCAGCCAAGAAACCGGGAGGGCCTACAATGAGCAGTTCTTC. Its protein product is CASSQETGRAYNEQFF.

The V gene is TRBV14, the J gene TRBJ1-2; TRBD1 matches 7 bases. The CDR3 sequence is 13 residues long. The V gene's germline CDR1 is SGHDN and CDR2 FVKESK. With V trimmed by 4 bases and J by 9 bases, 8 bases remained unmatched. CDR3 DNA sequence: TGTGCCAGCAGCCGAGGGGGCGCTGGAAGCTACACCTTC. This encodes CASSRGGAGSYTF.

The chain uses TRBV6-1 and TRBJ2-1; 8 positions match TRBD2. Looked up from germline, CDR1 is MNHNS and CDR2 is SASEGT. The V and J ends lost 6 bases and 8 bases, in that order; junction bases with no gene match: 12. CDR3 length equals 15 residues. The CDR3 nucleotides are TGTGCCAGCAGCAACACCGGGACTAGTAATCATGAGCAGTTCTTC. Protein: CASSNTGTSNHEQFF.

This clone came up a few times. J is TRBJ1-6 and V is TRBV28; tentatively, D is TRBD1 (6 bases). This CDR3 is 14 amino acids long. From germline, CDR1 is MDHEN and CDR2 SYDVKM. V was shortened by 2 bases and J by 4 bases, with 6 bases between the two germline ends. The CDR3 loop is CASSLGQYNSPLHF. The CDR3, as DNA: TGTGCCAGCAGTTTAGGACAGTATAATTCACCCCTCCACTTT.

The CDR3 DNA follows: TGCGCCAGCAGCGGGCTAGCGGGAGGGTCCACAGATACGCAGTATTTT. It encodes CASSGLAGGSTDTQYF. J is TRBJ2-3 and V is TRBV5-1; 12 bases match TRBD2. Trimming took 4 bases from V and 2 from J; bases not matched to a gene: 5. The CDR3 sequence is 16 residues long. CDR1 and CDR2 from the germline V gene are SGHRS and YFSETQ.

This clone showed up just a few times. The chain joins TRBV18 to TRBJ2-1; 14 nucleotides agree with TRBD2. Germline values: CDR1 KGHSH, CDR2 LQKENI. The CDR3 totals 16 residues. Trimming took 6 bases from V and 7 from J; bases not matched to a gene: 8. DNA for the CDR3: TGTGCCAGCTCCCACCCCGGGACTAGCGGGAGTAATGAGCAGTTCTTC. This translates into CASSHPGTSGSNEQFF.

This clone was seen a few times. The chain is built from TRBV11-2 and TRBJ2-5, with a tentative D call TRBD2 (6 bases). Per the germline V gene, CDR1 is SGHAT and CDR2 is FQNNGV. The ends were cut back, 5 bases at V and 3 bases at J, with 13 bases in the middle. The CDR3 consists of 14 residues. The CDR3 DNA reads as TGTGCCAGCAGCCAACCGGAGGGAGAAGAGACCCAGTACTTC. Protein sequence: CASSQPEGEETQYF.

As for this clone: This may be a read error, as it is one base from a much larger clone. Distinct nucleotide sequences in the sample also encode this CDR3. The chain couples TRBV12-3 or TRBV12-4 to TRBJ2-1; D is unclear. CDR3 length: 11 amino acids. V dropped 6 bases and J dropped 4 bases, with 4 bases sitting between them. This chain's CDR3 is CASSLYNEQFF. The DNA of the CDR3 is TGTGCCAGCAGCCTTTACAATGAGCAGTTCTTC.

V and J are TRBV28 and TRBJ2-7; 8 nucleotides align to TRBD2. This CDR3 is built from 14 residues. CDR1 is MDHEN, CDR2 SYDVKM, per germline. The J segment lost 7 bases and the V segment lost 5 bases, leaving 10 bases of the junction unmatched. In DNA, the CDR3 is TGTGCCAGCAGTACAATGGGGACTAGTGGGGAGCAGTACTTC. Translated: CASSTMGTSGEQYF.

V is TRBV2 and J is TRBJ2-5, with D possibly TRBD1 on 5 matching bases. The ends were cut back, 2 bases at V and 7 bases at J, with 11 bases in the middle. Looked up from germline, CDR1 is SNHLY and CDR2 is FYNNEI. The CDR3 totals 13 residues. In nucleotides, the CDR3 is TGTGCCAGCAGTGAATCAGGGTTGGCGACCCAGTACTTC. It is translated as CASSESGLATQYF.

The genes are TRBV3-1 (or the pseudogene TRBV3-2) and TRBJ2-2, with D tentatively TRBD2 (6 bases). This CDR3 has 15 residues. V gave up 4 bases and J gave up 6 bases, with 15 bases separating them. Germline CDR1 LGHDT, CDR2 YNNKEL (reference sequence). The CDR3 loop is CASSPWTNLPGELFF. The CDR3, as DNA: TGTGCCAGCAGCCCTTGGACTAACTTGCCCGGGGAGCTGTTTTTT.

The chain couples TRBV11-3 to TRBJ1-6; D unclear. With 0 bases removed from V and 9 bases from J, the gap between germline ends came to 6 bases. Germline values: CDR1 SGHNT, CDR2 YENEEA. This CDR3 is 13 amino acids long. CDR3 region: CASSLDPLSPLHF. The DNA of the CDR3 is TGTGCCAGCAGCTTAGACCCACTTTCACCCCTCCACTTT.

Concerning this clone itself: A junction boundary mismatches the germline segment, possibly from a read error. V usage is TRBV2 and J usage is TRBJ1-2; TRBD1 matches at 9 bases. Germline V gene data show CDR1 as SNHLY and CDR2 as FYNNEI. The CDR3 is 15 amino acids. As DNA, the CDR3 is TGTGCCAGCAGTGAAGCCCCCCGACAGGGGGGGAACCAGGGCTTC. Residues: CASSEAPRQGGNQGF.

A few counts support this clone. The chain has TRBV6-5 and TRBJ1-5; D gene unclear. This CDR3 is built from 15 residues. Between the trimmed V and J ends, which lost 10 bases and 0 bases, there was a span of 16 bases. Germline V gene sequence: CDR1 MNHEY, CDR2 SVGAGI. The CDR3 DNA sequence: TGTGCCACCTCGACTCTTGTTAATAGCAATCAGCCCCAGCATTTT. It is translated as CATSTLVNSNQPQHF.

The rearrangement uses TRBV5-5 and TRBJ2-1; a weak D match, TRBD1 (5 bases). Germline V gives CDR1 SGHKS, CDR2 YYEKEE (reference sequence). Trimming removed 2 bases at V and 7 bases at J, with 19 bases between. The CDR3 contains 16 residues. The CDR3 loop reads CASSFRQSQDKNEQFF. Here the CDR3 DNA reads TGTGCCAGCAGCTTTAGACAATCCCAGGACAAGAATGAGCAGTTCTTC.

This clone was seen a handful of times. The V call is TRBV28, the J call TRBJ1-1; D not certain. Germline CDR1 reads MDHEN; CDR2 reads SYDVKM. V was trimmed by 7 bases and J by 3 bases, leaving 18 bases between them. CDR3 length equals 15 residues. The CDR3 DNA reads as TGTGCCAGCACCCAGACCGGCGGAGGAGACACTGAAGCTTTCTTT. Amino acid sequence: CASTQTGGGDTEAFF.